The 19 T cell receptor beta chains presented below share a single source sample, sequenced in a study of cytomegalovirus exposure and HLA in healthy donors. The PCR ran on 60 Vbeta and 13 Jbeta primers. The protocol was immunoSEQ multiplex PCR, while the TCRdb copy is restricted to in-frame clones and leaves out a portion. The sample holds approximately 150,000 clones; just over 70% are singletons and the top ten take 2% to 3%. Sequenced material: PBMCs. These receptor sequences come from a human donor in good health.

This chain links TRBV30 with TRBJ1-2; 9 nucleotides align to TRBD1. V lost 6 bases, J lost 6 bases, and 2 bases stayed unmatched. CDR3 length equals 11 residues. Germline V gene lookup returns CDR1 GTSNPN and CDR2 SVGIG (reference sequence). The CDR3 DNA sequence: TGTGCCTGCCGGACAGGGGATGGCTACACCTTC. This gives the protein CACRTGDGYTF. The entire variable domain, with the rest obtained from reference TRBV30 and TRBJ1-2, is as follows: SQTIHQWPATLVQPVGSPLSLECTVEGTSNPNLYWYRQAAGRGLQLLFYSVGIGQISSEVPQNLSASRPQDRQFILSSKKLLLSDSGFYLCACRTGDGYTFGSGTRLTVV.

The chain combines TRBV5-8 with TRBJ1-4; 12 bases agree with TRBD1. Germline trimming cut 4 bases from V and 1 base from J; bases unmatched to any gene: 5. The CDR3 covers 17 residues. CDR1 and CDR2 from the germline V gene are SGHTS and YDEGEE. CDR3 amino acids: CASSPRDRGRTNEKLFF. The CDR3 DNA follows: TGTGCCAGCAGCCCCCGGGACAGGGGGCGAACTAATGAAAAACTGTTTTTT.

This clone was detected a few times. V usage is TRBV6-6 and J usage is TRBJ2-5; 13 bases align to TRBD2. Trimming took 6 bases from V and 1 from J; bases not matched to a gene: 5. Germline CDR1 reads MNHNY; CDR2 reads SVGAGI (reference sequence). This CDR3 has 16 residues. CDR3 loop: CASSPGTSGAQETQYF. The CDR3 DNA is TGTGCCAGCAGCCCCGGGACTAGCGGGGCCCAAGAGACCCAGTACTTC.

The chain recombines TRBV6-5 with TRBJ2-6, with D possibly being TRBD2 (7 bases). Germline lookup yields CDR1 MNHEY and CDR2 SVGAGI. This CDR3 has 15 residues. V lost 6 bases and J 2 bases, leaving 11 bases between the germline ends. This CDR3 reads CASRGGQAGANVLTF. CDR3 sequence (DNA): TGTGCCAGCAGGGGGGGGCAGGCTGGGGCCAACGTCCTGACTTTC.

The rearrangement uses TRBV9 and TRBJ2-7; 9 nucleotides align to TRBD1. V lost 4 bases, J lost 4 bases, and 6 bases stayed unmatched. The CDR3 has 14 residues. From germline, CDR1 is SGDLS and CDR2 YYNGEE. DNA of the CDR3: TGTGCCAGCAGCTACGGGACAGGGCAGTACGAGCAGTACTTC. Translation: CASSYGTGQYEQYF.

The chain links TRBV6-1 to TRBJ1-6, with 8 positions matching TRBD1. The V segment lost 5 bases and the J segment 7 bases; nucleotides outside the gene matches: 1. Germline V gene sequence: CDR1 MNHNS, CDR2 SASEGT. This CDR3 is 13 amino acids long. CDR3: CASSQGANSPLHF. CDR3 DNA: TGTGCCAGCAGTCAGGGGGCGAATTCACCCCTCCACTTT.

The V call is TRBV19, the J call TRBJ1-2, with a possible D match to TRBD1 (5 bases). V lost 4 bases and J 7 bases, leaving 13 bases between the germline ends. CDR3 length: 13 residues. Germline V gene lookup returns CDR1 LNHDA and CDR2 SQIVND (reference sequence). CDR3 sequence reads: CASSTGNGIGYTF. The CDR3 DNA follows: TGTGCCAGTAGTACAGGGAACGGTATTGGCTACACCTTC.

The genes are TRBV5-4 and TRBJ1-6; 11 nucleotides line up with TRBD1. After removal of 4 bases from V and 4 bases from J, the junction contained 7 bases not matched to a gene. This CDR3 contains 17 residues. Germline CDR1 reads SGHNT; CDR2 reads YYREEE (reference sequence). The CDR3 coding sequence is TGTGCCAGCAGCCGGGCGGGGACAGGGGGTTATAATTCACCCCTCCACTTT. Its protein product is CASSRAGTGGYNSPLHF.

As for this clone: Mismatch with germline at one junction end may stem from a read error. The chain uses TRBV7-7 and TRBJ2-2; 7 bases agree with TRBD1. This CDR3 has 15 residues. Per germline, CDR1 SSHAT and CDR2 FNYEAQ (reference sequence). CDR3 DNA: TGTGCTAGCAGCCCGTACAGGGGAAACACCGGGGAGCTGTTTTTT. Residues: CASSPYRGNTGELFF.

The chain has TRBV30 and TRBJ2-2; TRBD2 aligns across 8 bases. CDR1 is GTSNPN, CDR2 SVGIG, per germline (reference sequence). The CDR3 runs 14 residues. V trimming: 1 base; J trimming: 5 bases; junction bases outside the gene matches: 3. CDR3 region: CAWSAGGPTGELFF. In DNA, the CDR3 is TGTGCCTGGAGTGCGGGGGGGCCAACCGGGGAGCTGTTTTTT.

The rearrangement joins TRBV10-3 to TRBJ2-2, with TRBD2 matching 9 bases. Germline loops: CDR1 ENHRY, CDR2 SYGVKD. V lost 10 bases, J lost 5 bases, and 14 bases stayed unmatched. The length of the CDR3 is 16 residues. The CDR3 is CATSAERGAGTGELFF. The CDR3 DNA reads as TGTGCCACCTCCGCGGAGCGGGGGGCCGGAACCGGGGAGCTGTTTTTT.

This clone was picked up a small number of times. The V and J genes are TRBV7-9 and TRBJ2-7, with D perhaps TRBD1 (5 bases). The V gene's germline CDR1 is SEHNR and CDR2 FQNEAQ (reference sequence). The CDR3 runs to 12 residues. V was trimmed by 5 bases and J by 5 bases, leaving 10 bases between them. DNA of the CDR3: TGTGCCAGCAGCCTCGCAGGGCACGAGCAGTACTTC. Its translation is CASSLAGHEQYF.

The chain couples TRBV5-1 to TRBJ2-3, with a tentative D call TRBD2 (5 bases). Per germline, CDR1 SGHRS and CDR2 YFSETQ. The CDR3 contains 15 residues. Trimming removed 2 bases at V and 5 bases at J, with 15 bases between. The chain's CDR3 is CASSFSGLSLDTQYF. Here the CDR3 DNA reads TGCGCCAGCAGCTTTTCGGGGTTGTCGCTAGATACGCAGTATTTT.

V usage is TRBV2 and J usage is TRBJ2-7, with 8 positions matching TRBD1. Germline V CDR1 and CDR2: SNHLY, FYNNEI. Losses at the gene ends were 6 bases for V and 2 bases for J; bases not matched to a gene: 15. The CDR3 is 17 residues long. The CDR3 DNA is TGTGCCAGCAGAGACAACTACCGGGACAGGACAACCTACGAGCAGTACTTC. Protein: CASRDNYRDRTTYEQYF.

The gene calls are TRBV7-3 and TRBJ2-3; perhaps TRBD2 as D (5 bases). This CDR3 has 15 residues. Trimming pared 5 bases from V and 4 bases from J, leaving 16 bases between. Germline V gene lookup returns CDR1 SGHTA and CDR2 FQGTGA. The CDR3 loop reads CASSLRPPGADTQYF. The DNA of the CDR3 is TGTGCCAGCAGCCTAAGACCCCCCGGGGCAGATACGCAGTATTTT.

The chain uses TRBV9 and TRBJ1-2, with TRBD1 identical over 12 bases. Germline V gives CDR1 SGDLS, CDR2 YYNGEE. The V and J ends lost 2 bases and 7 bases, in that order; junction bases with no gene match: 6. The CDR3 sequence is 15 residues long. The CDR3 loop reads CASSVGTGGERGYTF. CDR3 in DNA: TGTGCCAGCAGCGTCGGGACAGGGGGCGAGCGTGGCTACACCTTC.

The chain couples TRBV10-3 to TRBJ2-7, with 7 bases aligning to TRBD1. Germline CDR1 reads ENHRY; CDR2 reads SYGVKD. The CDR3 length is 16 residues. V was pared by 3 bases and J by 2 bases, with 10 bases of the junction left unmatched. The CDR3 sequence is CAISETPRQGTYEQYF. Here the CDR3 DNA reads TGTGCCATCAGTGAAACCCCAAGACAGGGAACCTACGAGCAGTACTTC.

In this sample, this clone turned up once. The V gene is TRBV6-5, the J gene TRBJ2-7, with TRBD1 matching 8 bases. The CDR3 has 16 residues. With V trimmed by 0 bases and J by 0 bases, 4 bases remained unmatched. Germline V gene data show CDR1 as MNHEY and CDR2 as SVGAGI. CDR3 DNA sequence: TGTGCCAGCAGTTACTCCCTGACAGGGGTCTCCTACGAGCAGTACTTC. Translation gives CASSYSLTGVSYEQYF.

The rearrangement joins TRBV10-3 to TRBJ1-3; TRBD1 might be the D (6 bases). V was pared by 7 bases and J by 9 bases, with 25 bases between. Germline CDR1 reads ENHRY; CDR2 reads SYGVKD. The CDR3 is made up of 16 amino acids. This CDR3 reads CAITRTQNRDVGTIYF. DNA for the CDR3: TGTGCCATCACTCGTACGCAAAACAGGGATGTAGGCACCATATATTTT.